Here is one T cell receptor beta chain with its context. The antigen is unknown. Distinct nucleotide sequences in the sample also encode this CDR3. This sample stems from a study of cytomegalovirus exposure and HLA in healthy donors. Study-level points and caveats: 87-base-pair reads could not separate some V segments, including TRBV6-2 and TRBV6-3.

The germline V gene has CDR1 SGDLS and CDR2 YYNGEE. The J segment lost 0 bases and the V segment lost 3 bases, leaving 1 base of the junction unmatched. The CDR3 runs to 14 residues. When sampled, the donors appeared nominally healthy, though they likely had unrecorded immune exposures. The study ran its PCR with 60 Vbeta and 13 Jbeta primers. Some clones are missing from TCRdb's copy, which holds only in-frame ones; the method was immunoSEQ multiplex PCR. The data show approximately 180,000 clones, 84% seen once. The chain uses TRBV9 and TRBJ2-3; 7 nucleotides align to TRBD1. The sequence derives from a man aged 18 to 35 in good health and CMV-seronegative. Sequencing input: PBMCs. The chain's CDR3 is CASSEQGSTDTQYF. CDR3 in DNA: TGTGCCAGCAGCGAACAGGGGAGCACAGATACGCAGTATTTT.